The sequence of this T cell receptor (beta chain) was determined in a study of response to subunit inactivated influenza vaccine. Study findings and constraints: Researchers suggested that each seasonal influenza vaccination recruits few new T cells.

V was pared by 4 bases and J by 4 bases, with 10 bases between. Germline V gives CDR1 ENHRY, CDR2 SYGVKD. The CDR3 covers 13 residues. This clonotype was counted at least ten times. Its specificity is unknown. TCRdb re-called the RT-PCR reads through MiXCR, storing one row per CDR3 protein. The table includes hundreds of thousands of distinct CDR3 sequences, less than 15% detected once. The chain employs TRBV10-3 and TRBJ1-2; D is possibly TRBD1 (5 bases). This clonotype was sampled from a man in his fifties or sixties who received an inactivated influenza vaccine. The starting material was PBMCs from blood, obtained approximately 15 days before vaccination. CDR3: CAISGRRGYGYTF. Here the CDR3 DNA reads TGTGCCATCAGTGGTCGGAGGGGCTATGGCTACACCTTC.